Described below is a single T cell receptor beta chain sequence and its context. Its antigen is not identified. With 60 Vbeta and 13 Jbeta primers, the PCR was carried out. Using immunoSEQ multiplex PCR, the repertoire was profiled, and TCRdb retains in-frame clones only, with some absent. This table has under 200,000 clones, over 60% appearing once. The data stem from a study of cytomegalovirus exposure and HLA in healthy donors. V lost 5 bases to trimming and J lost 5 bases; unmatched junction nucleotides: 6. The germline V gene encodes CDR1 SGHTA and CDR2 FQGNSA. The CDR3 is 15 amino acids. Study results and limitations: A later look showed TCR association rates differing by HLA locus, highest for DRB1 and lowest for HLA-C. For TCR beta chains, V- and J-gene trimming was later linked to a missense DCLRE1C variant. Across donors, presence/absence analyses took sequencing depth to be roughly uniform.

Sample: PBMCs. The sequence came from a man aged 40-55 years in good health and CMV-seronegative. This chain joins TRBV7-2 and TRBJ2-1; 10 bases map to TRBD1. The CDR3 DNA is TGTGCCAGCAGCCCGCGGACAGGGGGGGACAATGAGCAGTTCTTC. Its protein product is CASSPRTGGDNEQFF.